This T cell receptor beta chain was observed in a study of patients and donors after allogeneic stem cell transplantation. TCRdb re-analysed the RT-PCR reads in MiXCR, keeping a single row per CDR3 protein. The table includes about 960,000 distinct CDR3 sequences, roughly 17% detected once. CDR1 and CDR2 (germline): SGHRS, YFSETQ. J lost 2 bases, V lost 7 bases, and 10 bases had no gene match. The CDR3 is made up of 16 amino acids. The sequenced sample consisted of blood, either unsorted or a sorted T cell fraction (not recorded which). The clonotype originates from a human donor who was either an allogeneic HSCT recipient or a stem cell or donor lymphocyte infusion donor (not recorded which). It is not recorded whose cells these are; they may come from a transplant donor. This chain joins TRBV5-1 and TRBJ2-3; TRBD2 matches at 10 bases. The CDR3 here is CASVGRTSGNTDTQYF. The CDR3 coding sequence is TGCGCCAGCGTCGGGCGGACTAGCGGTAACACAGATACGCAGTATTTT. Supplemented by reference TRBV5-1 and TRBJ2-3, the full variable domain reads KAGVTQTPRYLIKTRGQQVTLSCSPISGHRSVSWYQQTPGQGLQFLFEYFSETQRNKGNFPGRFSGRQFSNSRSEMNVSTLELGDSALYLCASVGRTSGNTDTQYFGPGTRLTVL.